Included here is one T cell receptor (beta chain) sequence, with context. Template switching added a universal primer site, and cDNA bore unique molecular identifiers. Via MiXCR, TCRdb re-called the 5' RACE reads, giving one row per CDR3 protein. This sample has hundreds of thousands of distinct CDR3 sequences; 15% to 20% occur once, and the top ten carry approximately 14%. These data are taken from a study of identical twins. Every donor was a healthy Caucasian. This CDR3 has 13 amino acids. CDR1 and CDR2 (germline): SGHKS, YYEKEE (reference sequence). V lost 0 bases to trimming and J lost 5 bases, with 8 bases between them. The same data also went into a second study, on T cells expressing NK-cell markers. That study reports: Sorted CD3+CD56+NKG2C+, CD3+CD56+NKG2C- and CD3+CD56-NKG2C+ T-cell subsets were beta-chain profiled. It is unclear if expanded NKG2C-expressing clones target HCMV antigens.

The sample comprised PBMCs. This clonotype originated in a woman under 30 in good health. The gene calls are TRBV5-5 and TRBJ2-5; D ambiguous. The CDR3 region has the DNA TGTGCCAGCAGCTTGGGTGCGCCCGAGACCCAGTACTTC. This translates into CASSLGAPETQYF.